Listed below are T cell receptor beta chains from one sample, sequenced in a study of cytomegalovirus exposure and HLA in healthy donors. Measured with immunoSEQ multiplex PCR; TCRdb has only the in-frame clones, and not every one. Its table records about 60,000 clones. Sequenced: PBMCs. The receptor source for this set is a man between 50 and 59 years old in good health and CMV-seropositive. CDR3s include the opening cysteine and the closing phenylalanine or tryptophan. Fields, in order: J gene, V gene, D gene, CDR3 length, CDR3 DNA, CDR3 protein. D genes are given only for firm matches.

j_call: TRBJ2-7; v_call: TRBV7-2; d_call: TRBD1; cdr3_length: 13; cdr3_nt: TGTGCCAGCAGGCGGGACAGGGAAGGCGAGCAGTACTTC; cdr3_aa: CASRRDREGEQYF
j_call: TRBJ2-6; v_call: TRBV7-6; d_call: .; cdr3_length: 17; cdr3_nt: TGTGCCAGCAGCCCCGACAGGAGACCTTCTGGGGCCAACGTCCTGACTTTC; cdr3_aa: CASSPDRRPSGANVLTF
j_call: TRBJ1-3; v_call: TRBV5-4; d_call: TRBD1; cdr3_length: 14; cdr3_nt: TGTGCCAGCAGAGTACAGGGGAACAGGAACACCATATATTTT; cdr3_aa: CASRVQGNRNTIYF
j_call: TRBJ1-1; v_call: TRBV6-5; d_call: TRBD1; cdr3_length: 13; cdr3_nt: TGTGCCAGCAGCCGACAGGGGACCACTGAAGCTTTCTTT; cdr3_aa: CASSRQGTTEAFF
j_call: TRBJ2-3; v_call: TRBV25-1; d_call: .; cdr3_length: 14; cdr3_nt: TGTGCCACGACGGACAGTACTAGCACAGATACGCAGTATTTT; cdr3_aa: CATTDSTSTDTQYF
j_call: TRBJ1-5; v_call: TRBV6-5; d_call: .; cdr3_length: 15; cdr3_nt: TGTGCCAGCAGCGTAACTCAGGGTAGCAATCAGCCCCAGCATTTT; cdr3_aa: CASSVTQGSNQPQHF
j_call: TRBJ2-7; v_call: TRBV29-1; d_call: TRBD1; cdr3_length: 13; cdr3_nt: TGCAGCGTTTTACAGGGGTTCGCCTACGAGCAGTACTTC; cdr3_aa: CSVLQGFAYEQYF
j_call: TRBJ2-7; v_call: TRBV28; d_call: .; cdr3_length: 13; cdr3_nt: TGTGCCAGCACCGCAGGGGGGCGCGGTGAGCAGTACTTC; cdr3_aa: CASTAGGRGEQYF
j_call: TRBJ1-2; v_call: TRBV5-1; d_call: .; cdr3_length: 14; cdr3_nt: TGCGCCAGCAGCTTGGAGGCGGGGGACTATGGCTACACCTTC; cdr3_aa: CASSLEAGDYGYTF
j_call: TRBJ1-2; v_call: TRBV4-1; d_call: .; cdr3_length: 15; cdr3_nt: TGCGCCAGCAGCCAACCTGGGGCCCGACACTATGGCTACACCTTC; cdr3_aa: CASSQPGARHYGYTF
j_call: TRBJ2-1; v_call: TRBV25-1; d_call: TRBD1; cdr3_length: 18; cdr3_nt: TGTGCCAGCAGTGAAAGGCTGGGTAAAGGGGGCGCGTACAATGAGCAGTTCTTC; cdr3_aa: CASSERLGKGGAYNEQFF